These 22 T cell receptor beta chains were all obtained from the same sample, sequenced in a study of graft-versus-host responses after intestinal transplantation. Clones were read by immunoSEQ multiplex PCR, and TCRdb kept only the in-frame ones, dropping some. This repertoire shows 1,500 to 2,000 clones, 65% to 80% found once; its top ten account for about 30%. Graft material was processed, releasing intraepithelial and lamina propria lymphocytes. Here the sequenced sample was ileum tissue, taken roughly 500 days after transplant. The source of these receptors is a human patient who received an intestinal transplant, so some T cells may come from the graft donor.

The chain is built from TRBV27 and TRBJ1-2; D uncertain. The CDR3 is 13 residues long. V lost 3 bases to trimming and J lost 4 bases, with 9 bases between them. CDR1 MNHEY and CDR2 SMNVEV come from the germline V gene (reference sequence). CDR3 nucleotides: TGTGCCAGCAGTTTGAGGGCCGGCTATGGCTACACCTTC. As protein: CASSLRAGYGYTF.

The chain uses TRBV5-5 and TRBJ1-2; the D is unclear. CDR1 is SGHKS, CDR2 YYEKEE, per germline (reference sequence). The ends were cut back, 0 bases at V and 4 bases at J, with 4 bases in the middle. The CDR3 has 12 residues. CDR3 amino acids: CASSLAPYGYTF. As DNA, the CDR3 is TGTGCCAGCAGCTTGGCTCCCTATGGCTACACCTTC.

The chain is built from TRBV7-2 and TRBJ2-7; 7 positions agree with TRBD2. There are 17 residues in the CDR3. Germline lookup yields CDR1 SGHTA and CDR2 FQGNSA. After removal of 1 base from V and 0 bases from J, the junction contained 9 bases not matched to a gene. CDR3 DNA sequence: TGTGCCAGCAGCTTAGAAGGACGTACTAGCGCCTCCTACGAGCAGTACTTC. Its translation: CASSLEGRTSASYEQYF.

The chain combines TRBV27 with TRBJ2-1; no reliable D call. Germline lookup yields CDR1 MNHEY and CDR2 SMNVEV (reference sequence). The CDR3 is 13 residues long. V lost 6 bases and J lost 0, with 6 bases in between. The CDR3 DNA sequence: TGTGCCAGCAGGTACAGCTCCTACAATGAGCAGTTCTTC. Translation: CASRYSSYNEQFF.

This chain links TRBV4-1 with TRBJ1-6; D uncertain. The CDR3 sequence is 15 residues long. Germline lookup yields CDR1 MGHRA and CDR2 YSYEKL. V lost 3 bases, J lost 6 bases, and 12 bases lay in between. In nucleotides, the CDR3 is TGCGCCAGCAGCCACAGTGAGGGAGGTAATTCACCCCTCCACTTT. Its translation is CASSHSEGGNSPLHF.

This clone is a singleton in its sample. The chain carries TRBV6-1 and TRBJ2-1; 7 nucleotides line up with TRBD2. The CDR3 spans 12 residues. V lost 10 bases to trimming and J lost 4 bases; unmatched junction nucleotides: 4. Germline-derived CDR1 and CDR2 are MNHNS and SASEGT. CDR3 DNA: TGTGCCATGGAGGGAGGGTACAATGAGCAGTTCTTC. Protein sequence: CAMEGGYNEQFF.

This clone was picked up a small number of times. J is TRBJ1-6 and V is TRBV11-2; D is possibly TRBD1 (6 bases). The CDR3 length is 14 residues. Germline V gene data show CDR1 as SGHAT and CDR2 as FQNNGV. Trimming took off 2 bases at V and 4 bases at J, with 6 bases between the two ends. The CDR3 region is CASSLQGYNSPLHF. The CDR3 bases are TGTGCCAGCAGCTTACAGGGGTATAATTCACCCCTCCACTTT.

CDR3 in DNA: TGTGCCAGTAGTATCCTGGCGCCACTCCTCGGGGCCACAGATACGCAGTATTTT. This encodes CASSILAPLLGATDTQYF. The chain has TRBV19 and TRBJ2-3, with D perhaps given as TRBD1 or TRBD2 (5 bases each). Germline CDR1 LNHDA, CDR2 SQIVND (reference sequence). This CDR3 region has 18 residues. V was trimmed by 3 bases and J by 2 bases, leaving 21 bases between them.

The CDR3 sequence: CASSGRYNQPQHF. The CDR3 coding sequence is TGTGCCAGCAGTGGAAGGTACAATCAGCCCCAGCATTTT. The chain combines TRBV6-1 with TRBJ1-5; D is uncertain. Trimming removed 4 bases from V and 3 bases from J, with 7 bases in between. The CDR3 extends over 13 amino acids. Per germline, CDR1 MNHNS and CDR2 SASEGT.

The V call is TRBV18, the J call TRBJ1-3, with unresolved D. CDR1 is KGHSH, CDR2 LQKENI, per germline. The CDR3 has 13 residues. The V end was cut by 3 bases, the J end by 4 bases, with 7 bases between. The CDR3 sequence is CASSPRRGNTIYF. In DNA form, the CDR3 reads TGTGCCAGCTCACCTCGTCGGGGAAACACCATATATTTT.

In nucleotides, the CDR3 is TGTGCCAGTAGTAATACCCCGACATGGGAATATAGCAATCAGCCCCAGCATTTT. It specifies CASSNTPTWEYSNQPQHF. The V gene is TRBV19, the J gene TRBJ1-5; D gene unclear. The V gene lost 4 bases and the J gene lost 0 bases, with 19 bases spanning the gap. Germline CDR1 reads LNHDA; CDR2 reads SQIVND (reference sequence). There are 18 residues in the CDR3.

The chain is built from TRBV28 and TRBJ1-5; a possible D gene is TRBD1 (6 bases). The germline CDR1 and CDR2 sequences are MDHEN and SYDVKM. V lost 3 bases, J lost 4 bases, and 16 bases lay in between. CDR3 length: 16 residues. CDR3 bases: TGTGCCAGCAGTTTCGGGGGGCTGGGATTAAATCAGCCCCAGCATTTT. As protein: CASSFGGLGLNQPQHF.

The chain combines TRBV10-3 with TRBJ2-5; maybe TRBD1 (6 bases). The CDR3 consists of 13 residues. With 6 bases removed from V and 2 bases from J, the gap between germline ends came to 10 bases. Germline V gene lookup returns CDR1 ENHRY and CDR2 SYGVKD. CDR3 coding DNA: TGTGCCATCAGGGGGGACATTCAAGAGACCCAGTACTTC. Its protein is CAIRGDIQETQYF.

The rearrangement joins TRBV5-8 to TRBJ1-6; tentative D call: TRBD1 (6 bases). The germline gives CDR1 SGHTS, CDR2 YDEGEE. V dropped 4 bases and J dropped 7 bases, with 27 bases sitting between them. The CDR3 has 19 residues. The CDR3 is CASSRTQGRIVPPNSPLHF. The CDR3 DNA follows: TGTGCCAGCAGCCGGACTCAGGGGAGGATAGTTCCCCCCAATTCACCCCTCCACTTT.

The gene calls are TRBV27 and TRBJ1-2; D gene ambiguous. The CDR3 totals 14 residues. The germline gives CDR1 MNHEY, CDR2 SMNVEV (reference sequence). Trimming shortened V by 0 bases and J by 3 bases, and 8 bases separated the two germline ends. The CDR3 protein is CASSLSGPHYGYTF. The CDR3 DNA sequence: TGTGCCAGCAGTTTATCCGGGCCGCACTATGGCTACACCTTC.

This clone was observed a few times. The J gene is TRBJ2-4, the V gene TRBV28; no clear D gene. The length of the CDR3 is 15 residues. V was clipped by 3 bases and J by 0 bases, with 9 bases between them. CDR1 and CDR2 from the germline V gene are MDHEN and SYDVKM. The CDR3 nucleotides are TGTGCCAGCAGTTTTTGGCCCCTAGCCAAAAACATTCAGTACTTC. It encodes CASSFWPLAKNIQYF.

The rearrangement uses TRBV6-1 and TRBJ1-5; D gene ambiguous. The germline V gene encodes CDR1 MNHNS and CDR2 SASEGT. V shed 5 bases and J shed 6 bases, with 8 bases lying between them. This CDR3 contains 12 residues. Written as DNA, the CDR3 is TGTGCCAGCAGTTCCTGGACTCAGCCCCAGCATTTT. Protein product: CASSSWTQPQHF.

The rearrangement joins TRBV4-1 to TRBJ1-3, with a possible D match to TRBD1 (6 bases). V lost 4 bases and J lost 4, with 14 bases in between. Germline V gene sequence: CDR1 MGHRA, CDR2 YSYEKL. This CDR3 spans 15 amino acids. The DNA for the CDR3 is TGCGCCAGCAGCCCCCCGGACAGTTTCGGAAACACCATATATTTT. This sequence encodes CASSPPDSFGNTIYF.

V and J are TRBV6-5 and TRBJ1-5, with D possibly being TRBD1 (5 bases). Germline V gene data show CDR1 as MNHEY and CDR2 as SVGAGI. The CDR3 extends over 16 amino acids. The ends were cut back, 0 bases at V and 0 bases at J, with 9 bases in the middle. For the CDR3, the DNA is TGTGCCAGCAGTTACTCGTACCAGGGTAGCAATCAGCCCCAGCATTTT. Its translation is CASSYSYQGSNQPQHF.

The V gene is TRBV7-4, the J gene TRBJ2-6, with 9 bases fitting TRBD1. This CDR3 is built from 18 residues. V lost 1 base to trimming and J lost 0 bases; unmatched junction nucleotides: 4. Per the germline V gene, CDR1 is SGHVT and CDR2 is SQSDAQ. The CDR3 nucleotides are TGTGCCAGCAGCTTAGTGGGGACAGGGCCCTCTGGGGCCAACGTCCTGACTTTC. This translates into CASSLVGTGPSGANVLTF.

This clone was picked up a small number of times. This chain links TRBV9 with TRBJ1-1; D gene ambiguous. This CDR3 contains 13 residues. The germline V gene encodes CDR1 SGDLS and CDR2 YYNGEE. V gave up 0 bases and J gave up 1 base, with 4 bases separating them. CDR3 nucleotides: TGTGCCAGCAGCGTAGAACAGAACACTGAAGCTTTCTTT. As protein: CASSVEQNTEAFF.

This clone was detected once. The chain joins TRBV11-3 to TRBJ2-7, with D perhaps given as TRBD1 or TRBD2 (6 bases each). V was pared by 2 bases and J by 5 bases, with 13 bases between. In germline, CDR1 is SGHNT, CDR2 YENEEA. The CDR3 is 14 amino acids. CDR3 region: CASSLSGGADEQYF. The CDR3 nucleotides are TGTGCCAGCAGCTTATCCGGGGGCGCGGACGAGCAGTACTTC.